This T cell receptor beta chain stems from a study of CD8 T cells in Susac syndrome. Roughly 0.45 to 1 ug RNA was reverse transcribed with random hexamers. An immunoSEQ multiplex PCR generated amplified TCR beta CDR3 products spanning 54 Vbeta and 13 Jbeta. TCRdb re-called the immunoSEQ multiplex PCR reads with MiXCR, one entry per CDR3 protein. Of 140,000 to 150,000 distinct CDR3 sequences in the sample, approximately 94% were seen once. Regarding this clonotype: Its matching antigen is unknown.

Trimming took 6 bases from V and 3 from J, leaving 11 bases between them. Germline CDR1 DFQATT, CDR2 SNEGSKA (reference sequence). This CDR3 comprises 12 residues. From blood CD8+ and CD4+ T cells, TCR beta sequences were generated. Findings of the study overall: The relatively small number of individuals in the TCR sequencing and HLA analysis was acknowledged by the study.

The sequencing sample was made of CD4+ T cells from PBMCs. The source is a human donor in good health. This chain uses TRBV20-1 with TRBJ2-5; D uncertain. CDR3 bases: TGCAGTGCCCCCTGGGGTAAAGAGACCCAGTACTTC. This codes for CSAPWGKETQYF.